Listed here are 15 T cell receptor beta chains from one sample, sequenced in a study of monozygotic twins with inflammatory bowel disease. TCRdb reprocessed the 5' RACE reads and keeps a single row for each CDR3 protein, giving no DNA. The repertoire table contains more than 300,000 distinct CDR3 sequences. Sequenced input: blood. The receptors stem from a human donor with ulcerative colitis or Crohn's disease, or a healthy co-twin of an affected twin (not recorded which).

CDR3 protein: CASAMGGPDTQYF. This sequence joins TRBV7-2 and TRBJ2-3; TCRdb's assignment of TRBD1 cannot be checked, as there is no DNA. Per germline, CDR1 SGHTA and CDR2 FQGNSA. The CDR3 has 13 residues.

The chain combines TRBV6-5 with TRBJ2-1; TCRdb's assignment of TRBD1 cannot be checked, as there is no DNA. Germline CDR1 and CDR2: MNHEY and SVGAGI. This CDR3 has 14 residues. The CDR3 sequence is CASSYELGDREQFF.

The J gene is TRBJ2-2, the V gene TRBV11-3; TCRdb's assignment of TRBD1 cannot be checked, as there is no DNA. The CDR3 has 15 amino acids. CDR1 is SGHNT and CDR2 is YENEEA in the germline V gene. The CDR3: CASSSTGTNTGELFF.

The CDR3 loop is CASSFPSGGASTDTQYF. The chain joins TRBV11-2 to TRBJ2-3; as DNA is missing, the TRBD2 call by TCRdb cannot be tested. The CDR3 extends over 17 amino acids. Germline values: CDR1 SGHAT, CDR2 FQNNGV.

J is TRBJ1-2 and V is TRBV6-1. CDR1 is MNHNS and CDR2 is SASEGT in the germline V gene. The CDR3 covers 13 residues. The CDR3 sequence: CASSREANYGYTF.

The chain joins TRBV5-1 to TRBJ2-7; the TRBD1 assignment by TCRdb is unverifiable without DNA. Germline CDR1 is SGHRS and CDR2 is YFSETQ. This CDR3 has 14 residues. The chain's CDR3 is CASSPGPNAYEQYF.

This rearrangement joins TRBV20-1 to TRBJ2-1; TCRdb designates TRBD1, a call that cannot be tested without DNA. This CDR3 spans 13 amino acids. The germline CDR1 and CDR2 sequences are DFQATT and SNEGSKA (reference sequence). CDR3 region: CSASPRTDNEQFF.

This chain uses TRBV28 with TRBJ1-5; TCRdb reports TRBD1, a call that lacks DNA to check it against. The CDR3 totals 13 residues. The germline gives CDR1 MDHEN, CDR2 SYDVKM. The CDR3 region is CASSLTGIQPQHF. The variable domain in full, completed from reference TRBV28 and TRBJ1-5, reads DVKVTQSSRYLVKRTGEKVFLECVQDMDHENMFWYRQDPGLGLRLIYFSYDVKMKEKGDIPEGYSVSREKKERFSLILESASTNQTSMYLCASSLTGIQPQHFGDGTRLSIL.

J is TRBJ1-2 and V is TRBV6-1; TCRdb's D call, TRBD1, is unchecked because there is no DNA. This CDR3 contains 15 residues. CDR1 is MNHNS and CDR2 is SASEGT in the germline V gene. This CDR3 is CASSEQQGASYGYTF.

The chain is built from TRBV12-3 or TRBV12-4 and TRBJ2-3. This CDR3 contains 14 residues. CDR3 in amino acids: CASRVDRSPDTQYF.

V gene TRBV7-2 combines with J gene TRBJ2-3; there is no DNA to check the TCRdb D call of TRBD1. CDR3 size: 14 residues. The germline gives CDR1 SGHTA, CDR2 FQGNSA. The chain's CDR3 is CASSLPSGTDTQYF.

The V call is TRBV5-6, the J call TRBJ1-1; TCRdb's D call of TRBD1 is untestable without DNA. The CDR3 has 16 amino acids. The germline V gene encodes CDR1 SGHDT and CDR2 YYEEEE. Here the CDR3 reads CASSSRPGQRNTEAFF.

The J gene is TRBJ1-5, the V gene TRBV6-2 or TRBV6-3; TCRdb proposes TRBD1, but this gene call is untestable without DNA. The germline V gene has CDR1 MNHEY and CDR2 SVGEGT. This CDR3 has 15 amino acids. CDR3 amino acids: CASSHRTGRKQPQHF.

The rearrangement links TRBV6-1 to TRBJ1-5; the TRBD1 assignment by TCRdb is unverifiable without DNA. The length of the CDR3 is 15 residues. In germline, CDR1 is MNHNS, CDR2 SASEGT. The CDR3 loop is CASSRDGTWNQPQHF.

The genes are TRBV15 and TRBJ1-4. The CDR3 has 15 residues. Germline CDR1 is LNHNV and CDR2 is YYDKDF (reference sequence). The CDR3 loop reads CATSVTRDTNEKLFF.